The 26 T cell receptor beta chains in this list originate from one sample, sequenced in a study of T-cell memory formation after mild COVID-19. TCRdb redid the calling of the 5' RACE reads with MiXCR, one entry per CDR3 protein. The sample has about 290,000 distinct CDR3 sequences, roughly 17% seen once; the top ten hold under 30%. The source material was PBMCs or a T cell subset sorted from them (not recorded which). Source of these receptors: a man between 18 and 29 years old who had mild COVID-19 (a few samples of this study predate the infection). Cell type and time point are not known.

V is TRBV12-3 or TRBV12-4 and J is TRBJ2-1; 12 positions agree with TRBD2. V dropped 4 bases and J dropped 6; count of bases not matched to a gene: 4. This CDR3 comprises 15 residues. CDR3 loop: CASSWTSGTGNEQFF. CDR3 in DNA: TGTGCCAGCAGTTGGACTAGCGGGACAGGCAATGAGCAGTTCTTC.

This clonotype showed up many times. The chain is built from TRBV29-1 and TRBJ2-2, with D perhaps TRBD1 (5 bases). The V gene's germline CDR1 is SQVTM and CDR2 ANQGSEA. Trimming took 5 bases from V and 4 from J, leaving 14 bases between them. The CDR3 consists of 14 residues. The DNA for the CDR3 is TGCAGCGTTTACCAGGGCTGGGGCACCGGGGAGCTGTTTTTT. As protein: CSVYQGWGTGELFF.

This clonotype appeared a few times. The chain combines TRBV5-1 with TRBJ1-3, with D unresolved. V was cut by 1 base and J by 8 bases, with 10 bases left in between. Per the germline V gene, CDR1 is SGHRS and CDR2 is YFSETQ. This CDR3 is built from 13 residues. This CDR3 reads CASSLQGQDTIYF. The CDR3 nucleotides are TGCGCCAGCAGCTTGCAAGGGCAGGACACCATATATTTT.

This clonotype was seen only a few times. The chain carries TRBV10-2 and TRBJ1-5; TRBD1 agrees at 9 bases. The junction had 2 bases not matched to a gene; V was cut back by 9 bases and J by 2 bases. The CDR3 runs to 13 residues. Per germline, CDR1 WSHSY and CDR2 SAAADI. CDR3 nucleotides: TGCGCCAGTACAGGGGGCCGCAATCAGCCCCAGCATTTT. Translation: CASTGGRNQPQHF.

At least ten counts were recorded for this clonotype. The chain recombines TRBV20-1 with TRBJ1-5, with D perhaps TRBD1 (6 bases). The CDR3 has 12 residues. Germline V CDR1 and CDR2: DFQATT, SNEGSKA (reference sequence). V was shortened by 7 bases and J by 6 bases, with 13 bases between the two germline ends. The CDR3 region is CSVVQGSQPQHF. CDR3 nucleotide sequence: TGCAGTGTTGTACAGGGAAGTCAGCCCCAGCATTTT.

The rearrangement links TRBV7-2 to TRBJ2-7; D may be TRBD1 (5 bases). Germline lookup yields CDR1 SGHTA and CDR2 FQGNSA. This CDR3 has 13 amino acids. V lost 3 bases and J 3 bases, leaving 9 bases between the germline ends. The CDR3 reads CASSFTGDYEQYF. CDR3 DNA: TGTGCCAGCAGCTTTACAGGAGACTACGAGCAGTACTTC.

The genes are TRBV12-3 or TRBV12-4 and TRBJ1-5; no definite D call. Trimming pared 3 bases from V and 7 bases from J, leaving 7 bases between. The CDR3 extends over 12 amino acids. CDR3 coding DNA: TGTGCCAGCAGTTTTGAGGGACAGCCCCAGCATTTT. It is translated as CASSFEGQPQHF.

This clonotype was found a few times. The J gene is TRBJ2-2, the V gene TRBV6-4, with a weak D call TRBD1 (5 bases). The CDR3 consists of 15 residues. With 7 bases removed from V and 1 base from J, the gap between germline ends came to 13 bases. CDR1 MRHNA and CDR2 SNTAGT come from the germline V gene. The CDR3 is CASKAQTGNTGELFF. In nucleotides, the CDR3 is TGTGCCAGCAAAGCACAAACAGGGAACACCGGGGAGCTGTTTTTT.

This clonotype has ten or more counts. V usage is TRBV12-3 or TRBV12-4 and J usage is TRBJ1-1; TRBD1 might be the D (5 bases). CDR3 length: 15 amino acids. V shed 5 bases and J shed 1 base, with 14 bases lying between them. The CDR3 region is CASSPHGASNTEAFF. CDR3 nucleotides: TGTGCCAGCAGTCCCCACGGGGCCTCGAACACTGAAGCTTTCTTT.

The chain has TRBV6-1 and TRBJ2-3; TRBD2 is a possible D gene (5 bases). V dropped 6 bases and J dropped 4 bases, with 11 bases sitting between them. This CDR3 is 13 amino acids long. The V gene's germline CDR1 is MNHNS and CDR2 SASEGT. CDR3 residues: CASSKTRADTQYF. The CDR3 nucleotides read TGTGCCAGCAGCAAAACTAGGGCAGATACGCAGTATTTT.

The chain couples TRBV5-1 to TRBJ2-5; 7 positions match TRBD1. V lost 4 bases to trimming and J lost 3 bases; unmatched junction nucleotides: 3. Per germline, CDR1 SGHRS and CDR2 YFSETQ. The CDR3 spans 13 residues. CDR3 DNA: TGCGCCAGCAGCACGGGACAGAAAGAGACCCAGTACTTC. Translation gives CASSTGQKETQYF.

The chain links TRBV2 to TRBJ2-7; no definite D call. The CDR3 sequence is 15 residues long. Germline assignment: CDR1 SNHLY and CDR2 FYNNEI. Trimming stripped 2 bases from V and 4 bases from J, with 15 bases between. The CDR3 protein is CASSEIGTPFYEQYF. In nucleotides, the CDR3 is TGTGCCAGCAGTGAAATCGGCACTCCGTTTTACGAGCAGTACTTC.

The chain combines TRBV10-3 with TRBJ2-5; D possibly matches TRBD1 or TRBD2 (6 bases each). V lost 0 bases and J lost 1, with 9 bases in between. The CDR3 sequence is 15 residues long. Per the germline V gene, CDR1 is ENHRY and CDR2 is SYGVKD. The CDR3 spells CAISESGGLQETQYF. CDR3 sequence (DNA): TGTGCCATCAGTGAGTCCGGGGGCCTCCAAGAGACCCAGTACTTC.

The rearrangement links TRBV6-2 or TRBV6-3 to TRBJ2-7, with 7 nucleotides matching TRBD2. The V gene end was trimmed by 6 bases and the J gene end by 6 bases; junction bases not matched to a gene: 5. The CDR3 runs to 12 residues. From germline, CDR1 is MNHEY and CDR2 SVGEGT. The CDR3 is CASSSPGGEQYV. As DNA, the CDR3 is TGTGCCAGCAGCTCGCCGGGGGGCGAGCAGTACGTC.

This clonotype has just a few counts. V and J are TRBV6-5 and TRBJ2-7; TRBD1 matches 8 bases. CDR1 MNHEY and CDR2 SVGAGI come from the germline V gene. This CDR3 has 14 amino acids. The V gene end was trimmed by 7 bases and the J gene end by 5 bases; junction bases not matched to a gene: 10. Written as DNA, the CDR3 is TGTGCCAGCACCCAGGGGGCAGGGTTGCACGAGCAGTACTTC. Translation gives CASTQGAGLHEQYF.

The chain combines TRBV9 with TRBJ2-1; D is undetermined. This CDR3 has 16 amino acids. The germline V gene has CDR1 SGDLS and CDR2 YYNGEE. Deletions cut 2 bases from V and 1 base from J, with 13 bases between. CDR3: CASSVRRAPSYNEQFF. The CDR3 nucleotides read TGTGCCAGCAGCGTGAGAAGGGCCCCTTCCTACAATGAGCAGTTCTTC.

The CDR3 sequence: CASQLTSADTQYF. The DNA for the CDR3 is TGTGCCAGCCAGCTGACTAGTGCAGATACGCAGTATTTT. The chain combines TRBV7-8 with TRBJ2-3; D is perhaps TRBD2 (6 bases). This CDR3 spans 13 amino acids. V was clipped by 8 bases and J by 4 bases, with 13 bases between them. Per the germline V gene, CDR1 is SGHVS and CDR2 is FQNEAQ.

This clonotype occurred many times. The CDR3 DNA reads as TGCAGCGTCCAAACCGGGACAGGGTTACGTGGGTCCTACAATGAGCAGTTCTTC. Residues: CSVQTGTGLRGSYNEQFF. V is TRBV29-1 and J is TRBJ2-1, with 9 bases that match TRBD1. Germline CDR1 reads SQVTM; CDR2 reads ANQGSEA. Losses at the gene ends were 6 bases for V and 1 base for J; bases not matched to a gene: 16. This CDR3 contains 18 residues.

This clonotype was seen only a few times. J is TRBJ2-7 and V is TRBV6-5; D is possibly TRBD1 (6 bases). Trimming stripped 0 bases from V and 3 bases from J, with 9 bases between. Per the germline V gene, CDR1 is MNHEY and CDR2 is SVGAGI. This CDR3 spans 14 amino acids. The CDR3: CASSYSAGDYEQYV. For the CDR3, the DNA is TGTGCCAGCAGTTACTCCGCAGGGGACTACGAGCAGTACGTC.

The chain uses TRBV7-9 and TRBJ2-5; D remains ambiguous. Trimming left V 2 bases short and J 0 bases short, with 13 bases between. This CDR3 is 16 amino acids long. The germline V gene has CDR1 SEHNR and CDR2 FQNEAQ (reference sequence). This CDR3 is CASSLTSWVYQETQYF. The CDR3 region has the DNA TGTGCCAGCAGCTTAACATCATGGGTGTACCAAGAGACCCAGTACTTC.

A few counts support this clonotype. The chain carries TRBV20-1 and TRBJ1-1, with TRBD1 as a possible D gene (5 bases). Germline V gives CDR1 DFQATT, CDR2 SNEGSKA (reference sequence). The CDR3 consists of 14 residues. V lost 0 bases and J lost 5, with 13 bases in between. This chain's CDR3 is CSARDRQKLTEAFF. Here the CDR3 DNA reads TGCAGTGCTAGAGACCGACAGAAGTTGACTGAAGCTTTCTTT.

There are a few counts of this clonotype. The chain uses TRBV20-1 and TRBJ1-2; D ambiguous. The CDR3 is 11 residues long. V was pared by 5 bases and J by 1 base, with 5 bases between. Looked up from germline, CDR1 is DFQATT and CDR2 is SNEGSKA (reference sequence). The CDR3 nucleotides read TGCAGTGCTCCAGATAACTATGGCTACACCTTC. This codes for CSAPDNYGYTF.

A few counts support this clonotype. The rearrangement links TRBV3-1 to TRBJ2-3; D gene uncertain. V was trimmed by 2 bases and J by 3 bases, leaving 12 bases between them. The CDR3 contains 15 residues. Germline loops: CDR1 LGHDT, CDR2 YNNKEL (reference sequence). The CDR3: CASSQFATVTDTQYF. The CDR3 DNA is TGTGCCAGCAGCCAATTTGCGACGGTAACAGATACGCAGTATTTT.

This clonotype was counted only a few times. The chain couples TRBV15 to TRBJ2-2; 7 bases match TRBD1. Germline lookup yields CDR1 LNHNV and CDR2 YYDKDF (reference sequence). This CDR3 region has 17 residues. The V gene end was trimmed by 2 bases and the J gene end by 0 bases; junction bases not matched to a gene: 6. Here the CDR3 reads CATSRTGTEANTGELFF. The CDR3 region has the DNA TGTGCCACCAGCAGAACCGGGACAGAGGCGAACACCGGGGAGCTGTTTTTT.

V gene TRBV4-1 combines with J gene TRBJ2-7; D remains unclear. The V and J ends lost 0 bases and 6 bases respectively, with 6 bases between them. The CDR3 is made up of 12 amino acids. From germline, CDR1 is MGHRA and CDR2 YSYEKL. The CDR3 region has the DNA TGCGCCAGCAGCCAAGATGCGATCGAGCAGTACTTC. Its protein is CASSQDAIEQYF.

This clonotype was seen ten or more times. The CDR3 nucleotides read TGTGCCAGCAGCCCCAGGGGGCAGGACGAGCAGTACGTC. Its translation: CASSPRGQDEQYV. The chain carries TRBV7-9 and TRBJ2-7, with 8 bases identical to TRBD1. The CDR3 has 13 residues. Germline V lookup: CDR1 SEHNR, CDR2 FQNEAQ (reference sequence). The V and J ends lost 5 bases and 5 bases, in that order; junction bases with no gene match: 5.